The 24 T cell receptor beta chains below come from one sample, sequenced in a study of cytomegalovirus exposure and HLA in healthy donors. Primers for the PCR totalled 60 Vbeta and 13 Jbeta. Method: immunoSEQ multiplex PCR; TCRdb's copy keeps in-frame clones and lacks some. The sample comprises 93,000 or so clones, approximately 66% of which are singletons, and around 3.5% rests with the top ten. The sequenced sample was PBMCs. All receptors derive from a woman aged 45-59 years in good health and CMV-seronegative.

This clone was counted once. V gene TRBV10-1 combines with J gene TRBJ2-1; D perhaps matches TRBD2 (6 bases). The CDR3 spans 13 residues. V gave up 0 bases and J gave up 8 bases, with 8 bases separating them. Germline V gene lookup returns CDR1 WNHNN and CDR2 SYGVQD (reference sequence). In DNA, the CDR3 is TGCGCCAGCAGTGAGTCGGGGGGATATGAGCAGTTCTTC. Translation gives CASSESGGYEQFF.

The J gene is TRBJ2-7, the V gene TRBV6-5; no clear D gene. The CDR3 runs to 13 residues. V was pared by 2 bases and J by 3 bases, with 8 bases between. Germline assignment: CDR1 MNHEY and CDR2 SVGAGI. The CDR3 DNA reads TGTGCCAGCAGTTACACCCTAGACTACGAGCAGTACTTC. Translated, it gives CASSYTLDYEQYF.

This sequence joins TRBV2 and TRBJ1-1; D not resolved. Trimming took off 2 bases at V and 2 bases at J, with 9 bases between the two ends. Per the germline V gene, CDR1 is SNHLY and CDR2 is FYNNEI. This CDR3 spans 14 amino acids. CDR3 nucleotides: TGTGCCAGCAGTGAATCCCGGGAAAACACTGAAGCTTTCTTT. It encodes CASSESRENTEAFF.

CDR3 coding DNA: TGTGCCAGCAGCGATGAGGGGCCCTGGACAGGGGCCACAGATACGCAGTATTTT. The encoded protein is CASSDEGPWTGATDTQYF. The chain joins TRBV7-2 to TRBJ2-3; 9 positions match TRBD1. The germline V gene has CDR1 SGHTA and CDR2 FQGNSA. This CDR3 has 18 residues. J gave up 2 bases and V 5 bases, and 14 bases lay outside the gene matches.

The rearrangement joins TRBV27 to TRBJ1-3, with D maybe TRBD1 (6 bases). Germline V gene data show CDR1 as MNHEY and CDR2 as SMNVEV (reference sequence). The CDR3 runs to 13 residues. Trimming stripped 2 bases from V and 8 bases from J, with 10 bases between. CDR3 in DNA: TGTGCCAGCAGTTTAGGCAGGGGTGACACCATATATTTT. Its protein product is CASSLGRGDTIYF.

This chain uses TRBV2 with TRBJ1-4, with a possible D match to TRBD1 (6 bases). V dropped 2 bases and J dropped 1 base, with 11 bases sitting between them. This CDR3 contains 16 residues. Germline-derived CDR1 and CDR2 are SNHLY and FYNNEI. The CDR3, as DNA: TGTGCCAGCAGTGAATCCCACAGGGTAACTAATGAAAAACTGTTTTTT. Its translation is CASSESHRVTNEKLFF.

The V call is TRBV23-1, the J call TRBJ2-7; 8 nucleotides match TRBD1. TRBV23-1 is placed among ORFs of uncertain function. The CDR3 spans 15 residues. With 4 bases clipped from V and 3 bases from J, the junction kept 8 bases outside the gene matches. CDR3 nucleotide sequence: TGCGCCAGCAGTCCCCCTGGGACAGGAAACTACGAGCAGTACTTC. Protein sequence: CASSPPGTGNYEQYF.

This clone showed up just once. This sequence joins TRBV7-8 and TRBJ2-1, with 9 bases fitting TRBD2. The V gene end was trimmed by 2 bases and the J gene end by 5 bases; junction bases not matched to a gene: 7. The CDR3 extends over 16 amino acids. CDR1 is SGHVS and CDR2 is FQNEAQ in the germline V gene. CDR3 loop: CASSLPLAGFDNEQFF. In nucleotides, the CDR3 is TGTGCCAGCAGCTTACCCCTAGCGGGGTTCGACAATGAGCAGTTCTTC.

Of note for this clone: Other DNA sequences within the sample encode an identical CDR3. V usage is TRBV5-1 and J usage is TRBJ2-7; perhaps TRBD2 as D (6 bases). The CDR3 consists of 13 residues. The ends were cut back, 5 bases at V and 5 bases at J, with 14 bases in the middle. Germline V gives CDR1 SGHRS, CDR2 YFSETQ. This chain's CDR3 is CASSLQWEDEQYF. The CDR3 DNA follows: TGCGCCAGCAGTTTGCAGTGGGAGGACGAGCAGTACTTC. Full variable domain (rest looked up from reference TRBV5-1 and TRBJ2-7): KAGVTQTPRYLIKTRGQQVTLSCSPISGHRSVSWYQQTPGQGLQFLFEYFSETQRNKGNFPGRFSGRQFSNSRSEMNVSTLELGDSALYLCASSLQWEDEQYFGPGTRLTVT.

The V call is TRBV30, the J call TRBJ2-5, with D unresolved. This CDR3 contains 11 residues. V dropped 5 bases and J dropped 3 bases, with 7 bases sitting between them. Germline loops: CDR1 GTSNPN, CDR2 SVGIG (reference sequence). This CDR3 reads CAWLLEETQYF. CDR3 in DNA: TGTGCCTGGCTACTCGAAGAGACCCAGTACTTC.

This clone was found a few times. V and J are TRBV9 and TRBJ2-6, with D perhaps matching TRBD1 (6 bases). In germline, CDR1 is SGDLS, CDR2 YYNGEE. Trimming took 0 bases from V and 5 from J, leaving 12 bases between them. The CDR3 spans 16 residues. The CDR3 is CASSVGVGHRANVLTF. CDR3 nucleotide sequence: TGTGCCAGCAGCGTAGGGGTGGGACATAGGGCCAACGTCCTGACTTTC. Using reference TRBV9 and TRBJ2-6 for the parts outside the CDR3, the full variable domain is DSGVTQTPKHLITATGQRVTLRCSPRSGDLSVYWYQQSLDQGLQFLIQYYNGEERAKGNILERFSAQQFPDLHSELNLSSLELGDSALYFCASSVGVGHRANVLTFGAGSRLTVL.

This rearrangement joins TRBV2 to TRBJ2-2; D might be TRBD1 (5 bases). The CDR3 length is 15 residues. Germline V lookup: CDR1 SNHLY, CDR2 FYNNEI. Trimming removed 3 bases at V and 4 bases at J, with 12 bases between. The CDR3 DNA sequence: TGTGCCAGCAGTGATAGGGGATGGGGCACCGGGGAGCTGTTTTTT. Its protein is CASSDRGWGTGELFF.

A few counts support this clone. CDR3: CASSSGQGANQPQHF. CDR3 coding DNA: TGTGCCAGCAGTTCAGGACAGGGGGCAAATCAGCCCCAGCATTTT. The V gene is TRBV6-6, the J gene TRBJ1-5; TRBD1 agrees at 11 bases. This CDR3 is 15 amino acids long. The junction had 3 bases not matched to a gene; V was cut back by 4 bases and J by 4 bases. CDR1 is MNHNY and CDR2 is SVGAGI in the germline V gene (reference sequence).

This clone occurred a few times. The chain recombines TRBV5-4 with TRBJ2-7; the D gene is possibly TRBD2 (5 bases). The CDR3 totals 15 residues. CDR1 is SGHNT and CDR2 is YYREEE in the germline V gene (reference sequence). Trimming pared 2 bases from V and 3 bases from J, leaving 15 bases between. The CDR3: CASSLGRRALYEQYF. The CDR3 DNA reads as TGTGCCAGCAGCTTAGGGAGAAGGGCCCTCTACGAGCAGTACTTC.

This sequence joins TRBV30 and TRBJ1-5; D ambiguous. Trimming took 2 bases from V and 4 from J, leaving 9 bases between them. Germline lookup yields CDR1 GTSNPN and CDR2 SVGIG (reference sequence). CDR3 size: 13 residues. The CDR3 nucleotides read TGTGCCTGGAGTAGCAGGCCGAATCAGCCCCAGCATTTT. Amino acid sequence: CAWSSRPNQPQHF.

The chain employs TRBV7-9 and TRBJ2-7, with 7 bases identical to TRBD1. The V gene end was trimmed by 10 bases and the J gene end by 0 bases; junction bases not matched to a gene: 6. This CDR3 region has 13 residues. Germline assignment: CDR1 SEHNR and CDR2 FQNEAQ (reference sequence). Written as DNA, the CDR3 is TGTGCCATAATAGACAGGGTCTCCTACGAGCAGTACTTC. Its protein product is CAIIDRVSYEQYF.

The CDR3 DNA sequence: TGTGCCAGCAGCTTGGTTCGGCTAGGGGTCTACGAGCAGTACTTC. Translation gives CASSLVRLGVYEQYF. The chain recombines TRBV5-7 with TRBJ2-7, with a tentative D call TRBD1 (5 bases). TRBV5-7 is an ORF for which the function is uncertain. The length of the CDR3 is 15 residues. With 0 bases removed from V and 3 bases from J, the gap between germline ends came to 13 bases.

The chain combines TRBV2 with TRBJ2-1, with a weak D call TRBD1 (5 bases). Trimming left V 4 bases short and J 15 bases short, with 16 bases between. Germline V gene lookup returns CDR1 SNHLY and CDR2 FYNNEI. The CDR3 loop spans 12 amino acids. The CDR3: CASSVMAARGFF. In DNA, the CDR3 is TGTGCCAGCAGTGTAATGGCAGCTAGGGGGTTCTTC.

The V gene is TRBV27, the J gene TRBJ1-5; 8 nucleotides match TRBD1. CDR3 length: 15 residues. J gave up 7 bases and V 2 bases, and 7 bases lay outside the gene matches. Per germline, CDR1 MNHEY and CDR2 SMNVEV (reference sequence). CDR3: CASSLGQGVNQPQHF. In DNA form, the CDR3 reads TGTGCCAGCAGTTTAGGACAGGGTGTTAACCAGCCCCAGCATTTT.

This clone was picked up a small number of times. This chain uses TRBV18 with TRBJ2-5, with 8 nucleotides matching TRBD2. This CDR3 is built from 14 residues. CDR1 and CDR2 from the germline V gene are KGHSH and LQKENI. V lost 3 bases and J lost 3; bases outside the gene matches: 3. Written as DNA, the CDR3 is TGTGCCAGCTCACCTTCAGCGGGGGAAGAGACCCAGTACTTC. Amino acids: CASSPSAGEETQYF.

This chain uses TRBV7-2 with TRBJ1-2; 7 bases match TRBD1. Germline V CDR1 and CDR2: SGHTA, FQGNSA. This CDR3 comprises 14 residues. J was trimmed by 4 bases and V by 6 bases; bases with no gene match: 8. The CDR3 nucleotides read TGTGCCAGCAGTTTACAGGGGATCGCCTATGGCTACACCTTC. Translation: CASSLQGIAYGYTF.

This clone turned up a few times. The chain links TRBV19 to TRBJ2-3, with D possibly matching TRBD1 (6 bases). Trimming took off 5 bases at V and 2 bases at J, with 11 bases between the two ends. Looked up from germline, CDR1 is LNHDA and CDR2 is SQIVND (reference sequence). The CDR3 covers 14 residues. The CDR3 spells CASSPGTPTDTQYF. The CDR3 DNA sequence: TGTGCCAGTAGTCCAGGGACACCCACAGATACGCAGTATTTT.

The chain has TRBV7-9 and TRBJ2-7, with D possibly being TRBD2 (5 bases). Trimming stripped 5 bases from V and 3 bases from J, with 11 bases between. Germline V gives CDR1 SEHNR, CDR2 FQNEAQ (reference sequence). This CDR3 is 13 amino acids long. The CDR3: CASSPDYLYEQYF. DNA of the CDR3: TGTGCCAGCAGCCCCGACTACCTCTACGAGCAGTACTTC.

This clone was detected a few times. This sequence joins TRBV19 and TRBJ1-1; tentatively, D is TRBD1 (5 bases). V lost 3 bases, J lost 0 bases, and 14 bases lay in between. The germline CDR1 and CDR2 sequences are LNHDA and SQIVND (reference sequence). This CDR3 contains 16 residues. The CDR3 spells CASSILGDIVNTEAFF. CDR3 DNA sequence: TGTGCCAGTAGTATTCTAGGGGATATCGTGAACACTGAAGCTTTCTTT. Complete variable domain (other parts from reference TRBV19 and TRBJ1-1): DGGITQSPKYLFRKEGQNVTLSCEQNLNHDAMYWYRQDPGQGLRLIYYSQIVNDFQKGDIAEGYSVSREKKESFPLTVTSAQKNPTAFYLCASSILGDIVNTEAFFGQGTRLTVV.